The 32 T cell receptor beta chains listed next were all sequenced from one sample in a study of CD8+ T cells in alopecia areata. Treatment of the sample: oral pan-JAK inhibitor, 5-10 mg twice daily. Lesional scalp punch biopsies and peripheral blood were collected from alopecia areata patients. Sequencing used cDNA as its template, made by extracting RNA and reverse transcribing it. Method: immunoSEQ multiplex PCR; TCRdb's copy keeps in-frame clones and lacks some. The sample has some 19,000 clones, around 50% seen once. The sequenced sample was skin, obtained at week 4, from a patient treated with tofacitinib. The receptors stem from a human donor with alopecia areata.

The rearrangement joins TRBV10-3 to TRBJ2-7, with D perhaps TRBD2 (5 bases). The length of the CDR3 is 11 residues. In germline, CDR1 is ENHRY, CDR2 SYGVKD. Trimming pared 10 bases from V and 0 bases from J, leaving 7 bases between. The CDR3 DNA reads TGTGCCACCGAGGGCTCCTACGAGCAGTACTTC. Its protein product is CATEGSYEQYF.

V gene TRBV28 combines with J gene TRBJ1-2; no definite D call. CDR3 length: 13 amino acids. The germline gives CDR1 MDHEN, CDR2 SYDVKM. Trimming cost V 1 base and J 2 bases, with 5 bases left between them. CDR3 DNA sequence: TGTGCCAGCAGTTTATTCCGGAACTATGGCTACACCTTC. It translates to CASSLFRNYGYTF.

The rearrangement links TRBV19 to TRBJ2-7; 9 bases are shared with TRBD1. V lost 6 bases, J lost 3 bases, and 6 bases stayed unmatched. This CDR3 is built from 14 residues. In germline, CDR1 is LNHDA, CDR2 SQIVND (reference sequence). For the CDR3, the DNA is TGTGCCAGTAGCTTGACAGGGGGAGACTACGAGCAGTACTTC. This encodes CASSLTGGDYEQYF.

This clone was seen a handful of times. The chain recombines TRBV7-9 with TRBJ2-1; D gene ambiguous. Looked up from germline, CDR1 is SEHNR and CDR2 is FQNEAQ (reference sequence). This CDR3 region has 16 residues. Deletions cut 1 base from V and 5 bases from J, with 15 bases between. As DNA, the CDR3 is TGTGCCAGCAGCTTAGTCCCGGACGGAGACCACAATGAGCAGTTCTTC. It translates to CASSLVPDGDHNEQFF.

This clone showed up just a few times. V is TRBV7-6 and J is TRBJ1-2; D possibly corresponds to TRBD1 (5 bases). CDR1 is SGHVS, CDR2 FNYEAQ, per germline. Trimming stripped 8 bases from V and 3 bases from J, with 19 bases between. This CDR3 contains 15 residues. CDR3 DNA: TGTGCCAGCCACCGACCCATAGACAGCTACTATGGCTACACCTTC. Its protein product is CASHRPIDSYYGYTF.

The V call is TRBV7-9, the J call TRBJ2-7, with 7 bases lining up with TRBD1. The CDR3 has 13 amino acids. Germline loops: CDR1 SEHNR, CDR2 FQNEAQ (reference sequence). Losses at the gene ends were 5 bases for V and 13 bases for J; bases not matched to a gene: 14. CDR3 nucleotide sequence: TGTGCCAGCAGCCCCTTGACAGGGAAAGGATTCTACTTC. Amino acids: CASSPLTGKGFYF.

The chain is built from TRBV7-2 and TRBJ1-4; TRBD1 is a possible D gene (6 bases). V dropped 1 base and J dropped 4 bases, with 16 bases sitting between them. Germline assignment: CDR1 SGHTA and CDR2 FQGNSA. CDR3 length: 17 residues. CDR3 loop: CASSLVFQGQGNEKLFF. The CDR3 DNA reads TGTGCCAGCAGCTTAGTATTCCAGGGGCAGGGTAATGAAAAACTGTTTTTT. The whole variable domain, remainder taken from reference TRBV7-2 and TRBJ1-4, is GAGVSQSPSNKVTEKGKDVELRCDPISGHTALYWYRQSLGQGLEFLIYFQGNSAPDKSGLPSDRFSAERTGGSVSTLTIQRTQQEDSAVYLCASSLVFQGQGNEKLFFGSGTQLSVL.

V is TRBV7-2 and J is TRBJ1-1, with 7 bases lining up with TRBD1. Trimming removed 1 base from V and 9 bases from J; junction bases left unmatched: 5. Germline V gene data show CDR1 as SGHTA and CDR2 as FQGNSA. The CDR3 contains 13 residues. In nucleotides, the CDR3 is TGTGCCAGCAGCTTAGTTCGAGGGGGCAAAGCTTTCTTT. It yields the protein CASSLVRGGKAFF.

This chain connects TRBV6-1 to TRBJ1-2; no clear D gene. The CDR3 loop spans 12 amino acids. V was clipped by 3 bases and J by 2 bases, with 4 bases between them. Germline lookup yields CDR1 MNHNS and CDR2 SASEGT. The chain's CDR3 is CASSDFNYGYTF. CDR3 nucleotides: TGTGCCAGCAGTGACTTCAACTATGGCTACACCTTC.

On this clone: Sequence at one end of the junction differs from germline and may be a read error. The chain uses TRBV6-5 and TRBJ2-1; 9 positions agree with TRBD1. Looked up from germline, CDR1 is MNHEY and CDR2 is SVGAGI. This CDR3 region has 15 residues. In DNA, the CDR3 is TGTGCCAGCAGTTACCCGGGACAGGGCTACAATGAGCTGTTCTTC. Protein sequence: CASSYPGQGYNELFF.

The V gene is TRBV5-5, the J gene TRBJ1-4; D is possibly TRBD1 (6 bases). V was trimmed by 3 bases and J by 0 bases, leaving 12 bases between them. The CDR3 is 16 amino acids. Germline assignment: CDR1 SGHKS and CDR2 YYEKEE (reference sequence). As DNA, the CDR3 is TGTGCCAGCAGCTGGGGGGCAGGCGCAACTAATGAAAAACTGTTTTTT. It specifies CASSWGAGATNEKLFF.

With regard to this clone: The sample carries other DNA sequences with the same CDR3. The chain links TRBV7-3 to TRBJ2-3, with TRBD2 matching over 7 bases. Germline V gene data show CDR1 as SGHTA and CDR2 as FQGTGA. This CDR3 is built from 16 residues. V shed 3 bases and J 4 bases; nucleotides not matched to a gene: 10. The CDR3 protein is CASSLGGGGGPDTQYF. CDR3 bases: TGTGCCAGCAGCTTGGGCGGGGGTGGCGGACCAGATACGCAGTATTTT.

This clone was counted only a few times. The rearrangement joins TRBV7-6 to TRBJ1-4; TRBD1 aligns across 7 bases. This CDR3 has 13 amino acids. J lost 8 bases, V lost 4 bases, and 4 bases had no gene match. The germline gives CDR1 SGHVS, CDR2 FNYEAQ. The CDR3 spells CASSSTGEEKLFF. Written as DNA, the CDR3 is TGTGCCAGCAGCTCCACAGGGGAAGAAAAACTGTTTTTT.

This clone was counted only a few times. This chain connects TRBV2 to TRBJ2-1; TRBD2 agrees at 10 bases. The CDR3 totals 15 residues. Germline assignment: CDR1 SNHLY and CDR2 FYNNEI. The V gene end was trimmed by 7 bases and the J gene end by 6 bases; junction bases not matched to a gene: 9. The CDR3 bases are TGTGCCAGCACTACAGTAGCGGGGGGCGGCAATGAGCAGTTCTTC. It codes for CASTTVAGGGNEQFF.

The chain employs TRBV28 and TRBJ1-1, with a weak D call TRBD1 (6 bases). The CDR3 contains 15 residues. V lost 8 bases to trimming and J lost 5 bases, with 21 bases between them. Germline assignment: CDR1 MDHEN and CDR2 SYDVKM. The CDR3 DNA reads as TGTGCCAGCTCAGTTTACCCGGGGGCAAAGACTGAAGCTTTCTTT. Translated, it gives CASSVYPGAKTEAFF.

The V and J genes are TRBV18 and TRBJ2-5; D perhaps matches TRBD1 (5 bases). The J call may be mistaken, given a closer DNA end match to TRBJ2-7. This CDR3 comprises 14 residues. Looked up from germline, CDR1 is KGHSH and CDR2 is LQKENI. CDR3 bases: TGTGCCAGCTCAGGTGGGGCCAGCTCCTACGAGCAGTACTTC. This sequence encodes CASSGGASSYEQYF.

V is TRBV5-1 and J is TRBJ2-6; D perhaps matches TRBD1 (5 bases). Trimming removed 3 bases from V and 0 bases from J, with 16 bases in between. The CDR3 length is 18 residues. The germline V gene has CDR1 SGHRS and CDR2 YFSETQ. CDR3 sequence (DNA): TGCGCCAGCAGCTCTGACAGCTTCCTAACCTCTGGGGCCAACGTCCTGACTTTC. Translated, it gives CASSSDSFLTSGANVLTF.

The chain has TRBV19 and TRBJ2-6; D ambiguous. This CDR3 is 15 amino acids long. The germline gives CDR1 LNHDA, CDR2 SQIVND (reference sequence). The V and J ends lost 3 bases and 3 bases respectively, with 9 bases between them. CDR3: CASSMEGLGANVLTF. The CDR3 DNA sequence: TGTGCCAGTAGTATGGAAGGGCTTGGGGCCAACGTCCTGACTTTC.

The DNA of the CDR3 is TGTGCCAGCAGCCAAGTCCCGTGGGGAGTAGGGACAGACCCCTGGGAGCAGTACTTC. Residues: CASSQVPWGVGTDPWEQYF. The chain links TRBV4-2 to TRBJ2-7; 7 bases align to TRBD1. Germline-derived CDR1 and CDR2 are LGHNA and YNFKEQ. The trim removed 1 base at V and 7 bases at J, leaving 22 bases unmatched. The CDR3 covers 19 residues.

CDR3 sequence (DNA): TGTGCCAGCAGCCGTTATGGCTACACCTTC. Amino acids: CASSRYGYTF. The chain has TRBV5-8 and TRBJ1-2; D gene uncertain. Germline CDR1 and CDR2: SGHTS and YDEGEE. V lost 4 bases and J 5 bases, leaving 3 bases between the germline ends. This CDR3 region has 10 residues.

The chain employs TRBV27 and TRBJ2-5; D may be TRBD1 (6 bases). The CDR3 length is 14 residues. Trimming cost V 5 bases and J 9 bases, with 19 bases left between them. The germline V gene encodes CDR1 MNHEY and CDR2 SMNVEV (reference sequence). CDR3 sequence (DNA): TGTGCCAGCAGTGTCACCCGACAGGCCTCGGCCCAGTACTTC. This codes for CASSVTRQASAQYF.

This rearrangement joins TRBV5-1 to TRBJ2-3, with D unclear. This CDR3 is 17 amino acids long. V lost 4 bases to trimming and J lost 2 bases, with 20 bases between them. Germline CDR1 SGHRS, CDR2 YFSETQ. CDR3 in DNA: TGCGCCAGCAGCGGGCGTGGCGGACCGCTTTTCACAGATACGCAGTATTTT. Translation gives CASSGRGGPLFTDTQYF.

The chain employs TRBV18 and TRBJ2-3; 9 nucleotides align to TRBD2. The junction had 8 bases not matched to a gene; V was cut back by 2 bases and J by 2 bases. The CDR3 consists of 17 residues. Germline lookup yields CDR1 KGHSH and CDR2 LQKENI. The CDR3 region is CASSPLGLAGITDTQYF. The CDR3 nucleotides are TGTGCCAGCTCACCATTGGGGCTAGCGGGGATCACAGATACGCAGTATTTT.

This clone turned up a few times. This chain joins TRBV6-6 and TRBJ1-2; TRBD1 is a possible D gene (5 bases). This CDR3 region has 13 residues. Trimming removed 5 bases at V and 0 bases at J, with 7 bases between. Per the germline V gene, CDR1 is MNHNY and CDR2 is SVGAGI (reference sequence). CDR3: CASSAQANYGYTF. CDR3 coding DNA: TGTGCCAGCAGTGCACAGGCTAACTATGGCTACACCTTC.

As to this clone: This may stem from a read error, because a much larger clone lies one nucleotide away. In DNA form, the CDR3 reads TGTGCCAGCAGCCAGGAGAGGGTCTGGGGAGGCGAAGAGACCCAGTACTTC. Translating it yields CASSQERVWGGEETQYF. The V call is TRBV4-2, the J call TRBJ2-5; maybe TRBD2 (6 bases). The CDR3 runs 17 residues. V was cut by 3 bases and J by 3 bases, with 20 bases left in between. Germline loops: CDR1 LGHNA, CDR2 YNFKEQ.

The J gene is TRBJ2-1, the V gene TRBV5-4; no clear D gene. V was trimmed by 1 base and J by 7 bases, leaving 9 bases between them. The CDR3 loop spans 13 amino acids. The V gene's germline CDR1 is SGHNT and CDR2 YYREEE (reference sequence). CDR3 nucleotide sequence: TGTGCCAGCAGCTTGAACCGCGAGAATGAGCAGTTCTTC. It specifies CASSLNRENEQFF.

The rearrangement uses TRBV28 and TRBJ2-1; 7 nucleotides line up with TRBD2. The length of the CDR3 is 16 residues. Germline V gene data show CDR1 as MDHEN and CDR2 as SYDVKM. The junction had 3 bases not matched to a gene; V was cut back by 1 base and J by 0 bases. CDR3 region: CASSLFGGSSYNEQFF. The CDR3 DNA reads as TGTGCCAGCAGTTTATTCGGGGGGAGCTCCTACAATGAGCAGTTCTTC.

V gene TRBV6-1 combines with J gene TRBJ2-5, with unresolved D. Germline loops: CDR1 MNHNS, CDR2 SASEGT. This CDR3 region has 14 residues. Deletions cut 6 bases from V and 3 bases from J, with 14 bases between. Written as DNA, the CDR3 is TGTGCCAGCAGGCTGTGGCAACCCAAAGAGACCCAGTACTTC. Amino acid sequence: CASRLWQPKETQYF.

This clone turned up a few times. V and J are TRBV19 and TRBJ2-4, with D possibly matching TRBD2 (6 bases). V gave up 3 bases and J gave up 2 bases, with 8 bases separating them. CDR3 length: 14 residues. Per the germline V gene, CDR1 is LNHDA and CDR2 is SQIVND (reference sequence). This CDR3 is CASSIRESKNIQYF. CDR3 DNA sequence: TGTGCCAGTAGTATTCGGGAGTCCAAAAACATTCAGTACTTC.

The rearrangement uses TRBV5-1 and TRBJ2-1; D not certain. Germline-derived CDR1 and CDR2 are SGHRS and YFSETQ. Trimming took off 0 bases at V and 7 bases at J, with 5 bases between the two ends. This CDR3 is built from 12 residues. The CDR3 sequence: CASSLVRNEQFF. DNA of the CDR3: TGCGCCAGCAGCTTGGTGAGGAATGAGCAGTTCTTC.

This clone was seen a handful of times. The chain employs TRBV7-9 and TRBJ2-1; 7 nucleotides line up with TRBD1. This CDR3 is 13 amino acids long. V lost 5 bases to trimming and J lost 9 bases; unmatched junction nucleotides: 7. Germline V gene data show CDR1 as SEHNR and CDR2 as FQNEAQ (reference sequence). The CDR3 DNA is TGTGCCAGCAGCCTACAACCAGGGGGTGAGCAGTTCTTC. Its protein is CASSLQPGGEQFF.

J is TRBJ1-2 and V is TRBV2; D is undetermined. This CDR3 has 14 amino acids. The germline V gene encodes CDR1 SNHLY and CDR2 FYNNEI. V lost 1 base and J 4 bases, leaving 10 bases between the germline ends. CDR3 in amino acids: CASSEEAMAYGYTF. The CDR3, as DNA: TGTGCCAGCAGTGAAGAGGCGATGGCCTATGGCTACACCTTC.